This T cell receptor (beta chain) was captured in a study of regulatory T cells in long-lasting Graves disease. Study-wide context: Those with persistent Graves' disease had received antithyroid drugs for over 5 years with positive TSH receptor antibodies.

Building of the TCR beta libraries involved iRepertoire HTBI primers and Arm-PCR of CDR3 regions. TCRdb processed the multiplex PCR reads anew with MiXCR; each CDR3 protein has one entry. The sample shows about 470,000 distinct CDR3 sequences, 20% to 25% of them seen only once. J lost 2 bases, V lost 5 bases, and 5 bases had no gene match. This CDR3 comprises 13 residues. Germline V gives CDR1 SQVTM, CDR2 ANQGSEA. Indicated time point: persistent/refractory GD, antithyroid drugs over 5 years with positive TRAb. With RNA extracted from PBMCs as input, the TCR library was made. This clonotype appeared a few times.

The receptor's source is a female donor with Graves disease. The chain uses TRBV29-1 and TRBJ1-1; 7 bases are a match to TRBD1. The specimen was peripheral blood mononuclear cells (PBMCs), collected when the disease was refractory, from a patient treated with antithyroid drugs. The CDR3: CSVTRTGNTEAFF. The DNA of the CDR3 is TGCAGCGTTACTCGGACAGGAAACACTGAAGCTTTCTTT.